One T cell receptor beta chain is described in this entry. Its antigen remains unknown. Each cDNA molecule carried a unique molecular identifier. TCRdb re-derived calls from the 5' RACE reads in MiXCR, one entry per CDR3 protein. The sample yields tens of thousands of distinct CDR3 sequences, less than 10% seen once. The data were obtained in a study of early T cells in non-severe SARS-CoV-2 infection. Background on the study: Sequencing targeted bulk RNA from unsorted whole blood, leaving chains unpaired. Findings of the study overall: A preference for anti-spike CD8 responses marked VDJdb matching, which missed private and CD4 specificities.

CDR1 is SGHAT and CDR2 is FQNNGV in the germline V gene. The CDR3 has 14 amino acids. Deletions cut 2 bases from V and 6 bases from J, with 14 bases between. The sample was whole blood, taken at baseline. The J gene is TRBJ2-7, the V gene TRBV11-2; tentative D call: TRBD2 (5 bases). The TCR was taken from an adult who was a healthcare worker with PCR-confirmed SARS-CoV-2 infection or an uninfected control (not recorded which). The CDR3 sequence is CASSLYGLATEQYF. CDR3 in DNA: TGTGCCAGCAGCTTATACGGGCTAGCCACCGAGCAGTACTTC. Drawing the rest from reference TRBV11-2 and TRBJ2-7, the complete variable domain is EAGVAQSPRYKIIEKRQSVAFWCNPISGHATLYWYQQILGQGPKLLIQFQNNGVVDDSQLPKDRFSAERLKGVDSTLKIQPAKLEDSAVYLCASSLYGLATEQYFGPGTRLTVT.